The sequence of this T cell receptor beta chain was determined in a study of shared clonotypes between healthy human individuals. The overall study: A couple of women and a few men aged 18 to 49 served as donors. Findings and caveats of the study: When compared with the clonotypes that were shared by all four sorted-subset donors, the non-shared clonotypes turned out to have lower generation probabilities. Generally, estimated richness proved larger in naive subsets than it did in memory subsets. Sampling covered nothing but blood. Tissue TCR repertoires likely differ from those found in blood.

Method: immunoSEQ multiplex PCR; TCRdb's copy keeps in-frame clones and lacks some. The sample yields millions of clones, more than 85% seen once. This clone was seen more than once but under ten times. Its antigen remains unknown. Sequences were obtained from naive CD4+ T cells from PBMCs. Specified subset: CD45RA+ positively selected. This TCR came from a man aged 18-30 years in good health. Some clones in this sample may be carry-over from other donors' samples.

CDR3 coding DNA: TGTGCCAGCCGACGGACTCGTGGCCACGAGCAGTACTTC. Its translation is CASRRTRGHEQYF. The chain is built from TRBV6-5 and TRBJ2-7; D may be TRBD2 (5 bases). The germline V and J ends were trimmed by 8 bases and 5 bases, with 16 bases remaining between them. Germline CDR1 reads MNHEY; CDR2 reads SVGAGI. The CDR3 consists of 13 residues.